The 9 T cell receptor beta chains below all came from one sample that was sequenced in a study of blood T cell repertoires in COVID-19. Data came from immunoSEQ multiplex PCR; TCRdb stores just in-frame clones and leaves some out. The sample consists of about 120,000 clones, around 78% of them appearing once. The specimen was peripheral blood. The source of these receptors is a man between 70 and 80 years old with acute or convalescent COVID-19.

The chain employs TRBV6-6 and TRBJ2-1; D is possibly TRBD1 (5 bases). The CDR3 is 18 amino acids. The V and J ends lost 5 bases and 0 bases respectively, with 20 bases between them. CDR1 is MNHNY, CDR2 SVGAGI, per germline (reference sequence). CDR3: CASSPKGTGPSSYNEQFF. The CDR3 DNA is TGTGCCAGCAGTCCAAAAGGAACAGGCCCCAGCTCCTACAATGAGCAGTTCTTC.

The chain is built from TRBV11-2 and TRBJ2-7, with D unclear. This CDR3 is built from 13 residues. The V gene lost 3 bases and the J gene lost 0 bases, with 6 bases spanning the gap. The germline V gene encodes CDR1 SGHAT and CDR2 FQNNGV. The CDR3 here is CASSLTYSYEQYF. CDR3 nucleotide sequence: TGTGCCAGCAGCTTGACATACTCCTACGAGCAGTACTTC. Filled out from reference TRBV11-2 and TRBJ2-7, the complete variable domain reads EAGVAQSPRYKIIEKRQSVAFWCNPISGHATLYWYQQILGQGPKLLIQFQNNGVVDDSQLPKDRFSAERLKGVDSTLKIQPAKLEDSAVYLCASSLTYSYEQYFGPGTRLTVT.

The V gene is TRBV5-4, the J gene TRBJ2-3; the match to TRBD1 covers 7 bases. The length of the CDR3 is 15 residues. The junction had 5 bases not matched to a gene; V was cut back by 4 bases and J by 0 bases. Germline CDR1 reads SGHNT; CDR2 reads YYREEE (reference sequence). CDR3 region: CASSQGVTSTDTQYF. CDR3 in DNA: TGTGCCAGCAGCCAGGGGGTAACTAGCACAGATACGCAGTATTTT. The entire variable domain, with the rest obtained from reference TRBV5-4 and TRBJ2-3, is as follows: ETGVTQSPTHLIKTRGQQVTLRCSSQSGHNTVSWYQQALGQGPQFIFQYYREEENGRGNFPPRFSGLQFPNYSSELNVNALELDDSALYLCASSQGVTSTDTQYFGPGTRLTVL.

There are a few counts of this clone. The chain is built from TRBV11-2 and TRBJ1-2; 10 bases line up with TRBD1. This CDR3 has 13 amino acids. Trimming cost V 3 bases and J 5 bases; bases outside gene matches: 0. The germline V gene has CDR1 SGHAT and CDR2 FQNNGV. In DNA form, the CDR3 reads TGTGCCAGCAGCTTGGGACAGGGGTATGGCTACACCTTC. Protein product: CASSLGQGYGYTF.

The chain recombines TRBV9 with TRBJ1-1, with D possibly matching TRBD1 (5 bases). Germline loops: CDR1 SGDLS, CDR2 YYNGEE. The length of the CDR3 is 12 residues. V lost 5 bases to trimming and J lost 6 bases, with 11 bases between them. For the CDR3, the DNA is TGTGCCAGCAGTGCCGGACACGCTGAAGCTTTCTTT. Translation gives CASSAGHAEAFF.

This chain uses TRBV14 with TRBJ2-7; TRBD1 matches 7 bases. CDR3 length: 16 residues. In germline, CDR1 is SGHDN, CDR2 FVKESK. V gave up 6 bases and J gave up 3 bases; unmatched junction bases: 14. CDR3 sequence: CASRHDRDQGVYEQYF. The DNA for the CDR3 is TGTGCCAGCAGGCACGACCGGGACCAGGGGGTCTACGAGCAGTACTTC.

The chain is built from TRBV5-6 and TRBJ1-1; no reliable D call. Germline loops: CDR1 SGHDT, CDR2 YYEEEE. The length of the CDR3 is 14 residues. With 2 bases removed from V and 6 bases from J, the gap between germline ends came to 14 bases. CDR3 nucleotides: TGTGCCAGCAGCTTCCCTCCGGGAGAGGCTGAAGCTTTCTTT. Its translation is CASSFPPGEAEAFF.

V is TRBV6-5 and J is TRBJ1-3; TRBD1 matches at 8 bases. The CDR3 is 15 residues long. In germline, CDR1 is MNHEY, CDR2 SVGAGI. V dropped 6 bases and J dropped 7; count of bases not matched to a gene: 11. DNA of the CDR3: TGTGCCAGCAGCCCCTTTCCAGGGGGCTCTAACACCATATATTTT. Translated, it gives CASSPFPGGSNTIYF.

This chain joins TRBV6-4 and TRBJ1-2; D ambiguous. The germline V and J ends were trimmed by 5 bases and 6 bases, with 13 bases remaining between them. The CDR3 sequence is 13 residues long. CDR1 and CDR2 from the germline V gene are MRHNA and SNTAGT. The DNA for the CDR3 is TGTGCCAGCAGTCGGGAAGGTGTGGATGGCTACACCTTC. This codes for CASSREGVDGYTF.